Listed here is a single TCR beta chain. TCRdb processed the 5' RACE reads anew with MiXCR; each CDR3 protein has one entry. In the table there are roughly 4,600 distinct CDR3 sequences, roughly 18% of which are singletons. The sample belongs to a study of spatial heterogeneity in lung cancer. CDR3 length equals 13 residues. V lost 4 bases and J 2 bases, leaving 8 bases between the germline ends. Documented time point: sample taken at primary tumor resection. Whole RNA from tumor, nontumor lung or frozen PBMC was sequenced unsorted. This receptor was obtained from a male donor with early-stage non-small cell lung cancer. Sequenced material: normal lung tissue next to the tumor, taken at surgery. This chain uses TRBV12-3 or TRBV12-4 with TRBJ2-5; perhaps TRBD2 as D (6 bases). CDR3 residues: CASSWDLQETQYF. CDR3 DNA: TGTGCCAGCAGTTGGGACTTGCAAGAGACCCAGTACTTC.